Listed here are 10 T cell receptor beta chains from one sample, sequenced in a study of T-cell reconstitution after alpha-beta-depleted transplantation in children. Preparation of the TCRbeta library was carried out with unique molecular identifiers. TCRdb recomputed calls from the PCR reads with MiXCR, one row per CDR3 protein. The data contain about a million distinct CDR3 sequences, around 30% of them singletons. The material was PBMCs, mostly from graft donor cells, obtained 360 days after TCRalphabeta/CD19-depleted stem cell transplant. The receptors originated from a boy less than two years old who had a stem cell transplant for SCID, so the T cells may come from the graft donor.

The J gene is TRBJ1-1, the V gene TRBV28; D unclear. The CDR3 sequence is 15 residues long. Germline CDR1 is MDHEN and CDR2 is SYDVKM. The V end was cut by 4 bases, the J end by 0 bases, with 12 bases between. CDR3 DNA sequence: TGTGCCAGCAGTTCAGACGGGGAAATGAACACTGAAGCTTTCTTT. As protein: CASSSDGEMNTEAFF.

This clonotype was found a few times. This CDR3 reads CASSMGLAESTDTQYF. The CDR3 DNA reads TGCGCCAGCAGCATGGGACTAGCAGAAAGCACAGATACGCAGTATTTT. The chain combines TRBV5-1 with TRBJ2-3; 9 bases match TRBD2. Germline assignment: CDR1 SGHRS and CDR2 YFSETQ. J was trimmed by 0 bases and V by 4 bases; bases with no gene match: 6. CDR3 length: 16 residues.

This chain links TRBV9 with TRBJ2-1; 12 bases fit TRBD1. Germline-derived CDR1 and CDR2 are SGDLS and YYNGEE. V was clipped by 0 bases and J by 9 bases; unmatched bases: 10. The CDR3 sequence is 17 residues long. The CDR3 is CASSVGARDRGRSEQFF. The CDR3, as DNA: TGTGCCAGCAGCGTAGGCGCCCGGGACAGGGGGCGAAGTGAGCAGTTCTTC.

This clonotype was counted a few times. This chain links TRBV7-2 with TRBJ2-5; D is undetermined. CDR3 size: 13 residues. Germline V lookup: CDR1 SGHTA, CDR2 FQGNSA. The V end was cut by 3 bases, the J end by 5 bases, with 10 bases between. The CDR3 region has the DNA TGTGCCAGCAGCTTGATTGGTCCGGAGACCCAGTACTTC. It translates to CASSLIGPETQYF.

This clonotype was observed a few times. The chain uses TRBV5-1 and TRBJ1-2; 7 bases fit TRBD1. CDR1 and CDR2 (germline): SGHRS, YFSETQ. The CDR3 contains 15 residues. With 4 bases clipped from V and 5 bases from J, the junction kept 11 bases outside the gene matches. As DNA, the CDR3 is TGCGCCAGCAGCGCCAGGGACAGAATTTTATATGGCTACACCTTC. Protein sequence: CASSARDRILYGYTF.

This clonotype was seen more than once but under ten times. The V gene is TRBV11-2, the J gene TRBJ1-3; D perhaps matches TRBD1 (6 bases). This CDR3 comprises 16 residues. V gave up 2 bases and J gave up 0 bases, with 11 bases separating them. Germline CDR1 SGHAT, CDR2 FQNNGV. The CDR3 loop is CASSLLDRSSGNTIYF. The CDR3 bases are TGTGCCAGCAGCTTACTCGACAGGAGCTCTGGAAACACCATATATTTT.

This clonotype was seen only a few times. V and J are TRBV6-2 or TRBV6-3 and TRBJ2-1; D possibly corresponds to TRBD2 (5 bases). The CDR3 runs 15 residues. The V gene lost 2 bases and the J gene lost 8 bases, with 16 bases spanning the gap. Germline V gene data show CDR1 as MNHEY and CDR2 as SVGEGT. CDR3 coding DNA: TGTGCCAGCAGTTACGGCACTAGGAGTTTGGATGAGCAGTTCTTC. Its translation is CASSYGTRSLDEQFF.

This clonotype was seen more than once but under ten times. The chain couples TRBV20-1 to TRBJ2-6, with D hard to call. V was cut by 1 base and J by 1 base, with 14 bases left in between. Germline assignment: CDR1 DFQATT and CDR2 SNEGSKA (reference sequence). CDR3 size: 17 residues. The CDR3, as DNA: TGCAGTGCTAGAGTAACCAGTGGAGATTCTGGGGCCAACGTCCTGACTTTC. Translating gives CSARVTSGDSGANVLTF.

This clonotype was seen only a few times. CDR3 region: CSVEVGDNQPQHF. The CDR3 nucleotides are TGCAGCGTTGAAGTGGGGGACAATCAGCCCCAGCATTTT. This rearrangement joins TRBV29-1 to TRBJ1-5; D might be TRBD1 (5 bases). The length of the CDR3 is 13 residues. Germline loops: CDR1 SQVTM, CDR2 ANQGSEA. Deletions cut 1 base from V and 3 bases from J, with 7 bases between.

This clonotype was counted only a few times. The chain combines TRBV5-1 with TRBJ2-5; tentatively, D is TRBD1 (5 bases). The CDR3 has 14 residues. Germline V gene data show CDR1 as SGHRS and CDR2 as YFSETQ. Trimming stripped 0 bases from V and 7 bases from J, with 13 bases between. Here the CDR3 DNA reads TGCGCCAGCAGCTTGGTCTCAGGGCGAGGGACCCAGTACTTC. This codes for CASSLVSGRGTQYF.